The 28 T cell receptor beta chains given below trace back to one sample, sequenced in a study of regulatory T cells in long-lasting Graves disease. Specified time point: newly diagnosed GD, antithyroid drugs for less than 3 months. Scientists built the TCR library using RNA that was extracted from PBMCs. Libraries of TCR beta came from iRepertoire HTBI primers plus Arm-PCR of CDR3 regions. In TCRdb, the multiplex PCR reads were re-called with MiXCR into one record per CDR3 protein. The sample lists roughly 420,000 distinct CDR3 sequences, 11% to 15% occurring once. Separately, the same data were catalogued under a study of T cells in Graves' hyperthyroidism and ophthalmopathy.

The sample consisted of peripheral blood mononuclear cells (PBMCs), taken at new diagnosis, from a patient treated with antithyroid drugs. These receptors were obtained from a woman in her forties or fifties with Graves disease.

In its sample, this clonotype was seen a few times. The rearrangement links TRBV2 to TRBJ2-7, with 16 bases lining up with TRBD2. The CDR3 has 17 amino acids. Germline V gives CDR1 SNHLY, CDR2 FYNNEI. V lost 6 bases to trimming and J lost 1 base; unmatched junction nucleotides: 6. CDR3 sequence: CASSAGLAGGRSYEQYF. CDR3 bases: TGTGCCAGCAGCGCGGGACTAGCGGGAGGGAGATCCTACGAGCAGTACTTC.

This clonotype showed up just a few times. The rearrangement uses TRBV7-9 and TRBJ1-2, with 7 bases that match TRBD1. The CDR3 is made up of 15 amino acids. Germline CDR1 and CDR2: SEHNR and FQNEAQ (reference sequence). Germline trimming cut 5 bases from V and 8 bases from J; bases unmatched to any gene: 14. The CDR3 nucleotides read TGTGCCAGCAGCCCCGGGACAGCGACTTCGGGAGGCTACACCTTC. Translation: CASSPGTATSGGYTF.

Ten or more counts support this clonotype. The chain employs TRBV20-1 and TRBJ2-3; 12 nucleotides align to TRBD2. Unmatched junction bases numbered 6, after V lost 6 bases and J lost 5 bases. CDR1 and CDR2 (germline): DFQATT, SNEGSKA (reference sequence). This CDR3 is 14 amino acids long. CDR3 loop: CSAQTSGSLDTQYF. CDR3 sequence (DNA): TGCAGTGCCCAGACTAGCGGGAGCCTAGATACGCAGTATTTT.

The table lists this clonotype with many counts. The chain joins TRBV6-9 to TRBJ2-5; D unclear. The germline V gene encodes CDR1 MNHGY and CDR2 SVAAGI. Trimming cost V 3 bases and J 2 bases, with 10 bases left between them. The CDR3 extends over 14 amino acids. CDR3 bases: TGTGCCAGCAGTTACGGACGGAAACAAGAGACCCAGTACTTC. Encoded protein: CASSYGRKQETQYF.

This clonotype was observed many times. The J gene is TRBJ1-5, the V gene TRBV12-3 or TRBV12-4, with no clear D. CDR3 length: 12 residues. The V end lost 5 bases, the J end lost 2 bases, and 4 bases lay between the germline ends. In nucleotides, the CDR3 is TGTGCCAGCAGTGATGGCAATCAGCCCCAGCATTTT. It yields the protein CASSDGNQPQHF.

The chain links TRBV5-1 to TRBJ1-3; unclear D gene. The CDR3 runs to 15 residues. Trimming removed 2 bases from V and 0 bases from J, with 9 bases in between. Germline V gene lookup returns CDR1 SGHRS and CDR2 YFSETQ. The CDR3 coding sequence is TGCGCCAGCAGCTTTTCGGGATTCTCTGGAAACACCATATATTTT. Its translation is CASSFSGFSGNTIYF.

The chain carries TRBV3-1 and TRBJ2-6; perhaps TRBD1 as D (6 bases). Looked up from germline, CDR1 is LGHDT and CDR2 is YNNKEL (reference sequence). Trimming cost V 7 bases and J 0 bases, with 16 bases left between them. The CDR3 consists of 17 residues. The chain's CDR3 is CASTSGEIHSGANVLTF. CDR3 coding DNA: TGTGCCAGCACCTCAGGGGAAATACACTCTGGGGCCAACGTCCTGACTTTC.

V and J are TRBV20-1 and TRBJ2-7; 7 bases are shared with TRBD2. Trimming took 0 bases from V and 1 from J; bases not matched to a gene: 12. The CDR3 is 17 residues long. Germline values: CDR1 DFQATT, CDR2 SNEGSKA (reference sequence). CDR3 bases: TGCAGTGCTAGAGATTCTACTAAACTAGCGAGTTCCTACGAGCAGTACTTC. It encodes CSARDSTKLASSYEQYF.

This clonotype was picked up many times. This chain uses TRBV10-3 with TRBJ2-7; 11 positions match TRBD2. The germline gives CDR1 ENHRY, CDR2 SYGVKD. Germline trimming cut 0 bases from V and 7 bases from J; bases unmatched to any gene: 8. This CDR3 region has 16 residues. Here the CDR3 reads CAISESKASGRYEQYF. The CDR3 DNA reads TGTGCCATCAGTGAGTCGAAGGCTAGCGGGAGGTATGAGCAGTACTTC.

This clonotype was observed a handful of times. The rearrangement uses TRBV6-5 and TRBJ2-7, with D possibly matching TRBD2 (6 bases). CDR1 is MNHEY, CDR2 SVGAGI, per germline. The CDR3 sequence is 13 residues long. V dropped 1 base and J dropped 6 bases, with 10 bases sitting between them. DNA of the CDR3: TGTGCCAGCAGTTACTTAGGAGGGATCGAGCAGTACTTC. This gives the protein CASSYLGGIEQYF.

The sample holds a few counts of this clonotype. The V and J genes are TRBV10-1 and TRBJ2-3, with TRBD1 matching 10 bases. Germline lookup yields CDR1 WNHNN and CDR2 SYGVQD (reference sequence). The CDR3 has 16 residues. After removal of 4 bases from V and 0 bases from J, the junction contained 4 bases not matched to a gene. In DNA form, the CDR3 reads TGCGCCAGCAGTGCCCCGGGACAGGGGAGCACAGATACGCAGTATTTT. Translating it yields CASSAPGQGSTDTQYF.

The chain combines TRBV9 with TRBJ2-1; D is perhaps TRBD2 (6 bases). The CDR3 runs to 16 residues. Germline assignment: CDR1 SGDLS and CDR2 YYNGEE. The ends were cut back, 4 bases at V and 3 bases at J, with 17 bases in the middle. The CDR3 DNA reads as TGTGCCAGCAGCCCTATGGGCGGAGGGGTCTACAATGAGCAGTTCTTC. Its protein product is CASSPMGGGVYNEQFF.

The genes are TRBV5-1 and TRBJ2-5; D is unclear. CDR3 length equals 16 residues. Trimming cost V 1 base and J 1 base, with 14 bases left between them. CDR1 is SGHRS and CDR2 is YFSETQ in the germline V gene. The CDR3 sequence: CASSLYFLRVQETQYF. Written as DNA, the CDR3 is TGCGCCAGCAGCTTGTATTTTTTAAGAGTCCAAGAGACCCAGTACTTC.

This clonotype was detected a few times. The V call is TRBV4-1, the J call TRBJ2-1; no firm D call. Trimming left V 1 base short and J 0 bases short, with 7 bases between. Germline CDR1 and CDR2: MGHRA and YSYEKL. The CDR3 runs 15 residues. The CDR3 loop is CASSQGSSSYNEQFF. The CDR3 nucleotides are TGCGCCAGCAGCCAAGGAAGTAGCTCCTACAATGAGCAGTTCTTC.

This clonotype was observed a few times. In nucleotides, the CDR3 is TGTGCCAGCAGCCGAGATCGGAATGAGCAGTTCTTC. Protein sequence: CASSRDRNEQFF. The V and J genes are TRBV6-1 and TRBJ2-1; unclear D gene. Trimming removed 6 bases from V and 7 bases from J, with 10 bases in between. Germline V gene data show CDR1 as MNHNS and CDR2 as SASEGT. CDR3 length equals 12 residues.

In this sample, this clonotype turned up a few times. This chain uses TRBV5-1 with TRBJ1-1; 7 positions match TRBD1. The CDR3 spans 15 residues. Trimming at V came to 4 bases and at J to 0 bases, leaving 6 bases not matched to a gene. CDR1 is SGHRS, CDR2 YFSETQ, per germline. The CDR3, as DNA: TGCGCCAGCAGCGGGTCAGGGGGGGTGAACACTGAAGCTTTCTTT. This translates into CASSGSGGVNTEAFF. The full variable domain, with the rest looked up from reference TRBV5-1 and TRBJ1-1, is KAGVTQTPRYLIKTRGQQVTLSCSPISGHRSVSWYQQTPGQGLQFLFEYFSETQRNKGNFPGRFSGRQFSNSRSEMNVSTLELGDSALYLCASSGSGGVNTEAFFGQGTRLTVV.

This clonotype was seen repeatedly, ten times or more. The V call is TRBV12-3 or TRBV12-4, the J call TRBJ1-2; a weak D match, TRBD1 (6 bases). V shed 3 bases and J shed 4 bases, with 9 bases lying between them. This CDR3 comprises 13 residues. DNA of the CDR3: TGTGCCAGCAGTTTTACAGGGATCTATGGCTACACCTTC. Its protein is CASSFTGIYGYTF.

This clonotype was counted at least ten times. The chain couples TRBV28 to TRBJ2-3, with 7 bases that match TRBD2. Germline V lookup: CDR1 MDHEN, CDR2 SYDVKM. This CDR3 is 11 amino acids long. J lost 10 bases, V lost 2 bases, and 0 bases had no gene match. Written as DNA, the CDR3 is TGTGCCAGCAGTTTACGGGAGGCGCAGTATTTT. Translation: CASSLREAQYF.

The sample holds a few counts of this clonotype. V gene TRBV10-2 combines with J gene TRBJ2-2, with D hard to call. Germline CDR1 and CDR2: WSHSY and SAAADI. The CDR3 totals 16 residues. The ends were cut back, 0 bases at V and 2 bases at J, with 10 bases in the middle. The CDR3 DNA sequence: TGCGCCAGCAGTGAGTCGATTCCCCTAAACACCGGGGAGCTGTTTTTT. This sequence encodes CASSESIPLNTGELFF.

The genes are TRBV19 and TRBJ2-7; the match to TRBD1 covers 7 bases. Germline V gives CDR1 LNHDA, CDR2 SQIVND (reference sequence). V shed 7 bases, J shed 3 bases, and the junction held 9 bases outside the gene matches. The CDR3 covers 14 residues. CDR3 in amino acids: CASTDRVGNYEQYF. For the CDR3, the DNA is TGTGCCAGTACCGACAGGGTGGGGAACTACGAGCAGTACTTC.

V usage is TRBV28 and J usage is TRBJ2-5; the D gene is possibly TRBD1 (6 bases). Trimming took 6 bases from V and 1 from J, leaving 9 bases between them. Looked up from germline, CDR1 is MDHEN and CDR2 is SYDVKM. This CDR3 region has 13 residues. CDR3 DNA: TGTGCCAGCAGGCGGACAGTCCAAGAGACCCAGTACTTC. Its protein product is CASRRTVQETQYF.

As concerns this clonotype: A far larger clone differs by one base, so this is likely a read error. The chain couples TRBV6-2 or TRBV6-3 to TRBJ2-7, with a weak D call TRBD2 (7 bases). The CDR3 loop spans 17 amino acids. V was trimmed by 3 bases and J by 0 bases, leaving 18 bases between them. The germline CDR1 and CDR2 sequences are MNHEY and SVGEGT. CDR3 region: CASSYRTGRGASYEQYF. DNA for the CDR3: TGTGCCAGCAGTTATCGTACCGGACGGGGGGCCTCCTACGAGCAGTACTTC.

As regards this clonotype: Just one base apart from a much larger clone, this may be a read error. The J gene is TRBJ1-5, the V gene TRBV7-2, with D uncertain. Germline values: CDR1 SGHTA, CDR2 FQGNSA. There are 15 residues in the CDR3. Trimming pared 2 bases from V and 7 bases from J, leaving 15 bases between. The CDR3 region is CASSLTGQREQPQHF. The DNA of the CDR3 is TGTGCCAGCAGCTTAACGGGCCAGAGGGAACAGCCCCAGCATTTT.

CDR3 bases: TGCGCCAGCAGCTGGTTAGCGGGAGGGAACACAGATACGCAGTATTTT. Amino acid sequence: CASSWLAGGNTDTQYF. The V gene is TRBV5-1, the J gene TRBJ2-3; 11 nucleotides match TRBD2. Losses at the gene ends were 3 bases for V and 2 bases for J; bases not matched to a gene: 5. Germline-derived CDR1 and CDR2 are SGHRS and YFSETQ. The CDR3 consists of 16 residues.

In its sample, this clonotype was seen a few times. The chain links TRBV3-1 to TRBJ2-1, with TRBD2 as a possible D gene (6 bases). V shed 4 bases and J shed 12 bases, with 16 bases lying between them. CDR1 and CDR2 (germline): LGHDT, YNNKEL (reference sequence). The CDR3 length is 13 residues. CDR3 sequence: CASSPNLLAPQFF. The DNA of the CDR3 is TGTGCCAGCAGCCCCAACCTACTAGCTCCGCAGTTCTTC.

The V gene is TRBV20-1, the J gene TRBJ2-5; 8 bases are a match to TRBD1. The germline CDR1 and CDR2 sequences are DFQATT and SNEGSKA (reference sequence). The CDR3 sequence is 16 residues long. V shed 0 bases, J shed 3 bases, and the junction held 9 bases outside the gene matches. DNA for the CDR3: TGCAGTGCTAGAGATCCGACAGGGGCAAAAGAAGAGACCCAGTACTTC. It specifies CSARDPTGAKEETQYF.

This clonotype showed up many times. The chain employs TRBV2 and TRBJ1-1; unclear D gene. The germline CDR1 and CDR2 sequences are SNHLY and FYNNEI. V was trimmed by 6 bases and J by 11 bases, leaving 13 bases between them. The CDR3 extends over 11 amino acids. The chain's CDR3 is CASRDGRLAFF. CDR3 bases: TGTGCCAGCAGAGACGGCCGGCTGGCTTTCTTT.

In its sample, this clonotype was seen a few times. The CDR3 DNA sequence: TGCAGCGTTGTGGGGGGCATAGCGGGAGGATGGAATGAGCAGTTCTTC. Protein sequence: CSVVGGIAGGWNEQFF. V gene TRBV29-1 combines with J gene TRBJ2-1; 10 bases agree with TRBD2. Germline CDR1 SQVTM, CDR2 ANQGSEA. The CDR3 covers 16 residues. V was clipped by 4 bases and J by 7 bases; unmatched bases: 13.